This T cell receptor beta chain was recorded in a study of molecular identifiers for immune sequencing clone quantification. Looked up from germline, CDR1 is SGHRS and CDR2 is YFSETQ. The V end was cut by 0 bases, the J end by 5 bases, with 15 bases between. The CDR3 consists of 15 residues. Via MiXCR, TCRdb re-called the PCR reads, giving one row per CDR3 protein. The repertoire holds over 100,000 distinct CDR3 sequences, 30% to 35% seen once, with 9.5% to 10% in the top ten. When naive CD8 T cells were sorted, they were gated as CD8+CD4-CCR7+CD45RA+. V is TRBV5-1 and J is TRBJ2-7; tentatively, D is TRBD1 (6 bases). The sequence was collected from a human donor in good health. Some libraries in this study had Jurkat cell RNA spiked in. Sequences were obtained from naive CD8+ T cells from blood, with Jurkat cell RNA spiked in. Regarding subset: FACS-sorted CD8+CD4-CCR7+CD45RA+ naive T cells. DNA of the CDR3: TGCGCCAGCAGCTTGGCCGGGACACCACTTCACGAGCAGTACTTC. Its translation is CASSLAGTPLHEQYF.